The 32 T cell receptor beta chains in this list originate from one sample, sequenced in a study of T-cell memory formation after mild COVID-19. TCRdb fed the 5' RACE reads into MiXCR, producing one record per CDR3 protein. The sample includes about 360,000 distinct CDR3 sequences, under 15% seen only once; the top ten take 20% to 25%. Sequenced: PBMCs or a T cell subset sorted from them (not recorded which). The receptors were gathered from a man between 18 and 35 years old who had mild COVID-19 (a few samples of this study predate the infection). Cell type and time point are not known.

This clonotype was detected many times. The chain couples TRBV4-3 to TRBJ2-3; 8 bases map to TRBD2. V dropped 4 bases and J dropped 4; count of bases not matched to a gene: 10. The CDR3 runs to 16 residues. Germline CDR1 and CDR2: LGHNA and YSLEER. The CDR3 protein is CASSPVAGRGADTQYF. The CDR3 region has the DNA TGCGCCAGCAGCCCAGTAGCGGGACGGGGAGCAGATACGCAGTATTTT.

This chain joins TRBV7-8 and TRBJ2-5; TRBD2 agrees at 7 bases. After removal of 5 bases from V and 4 bases from J, the junction contained 4 bases not matched to a gene. The germline CDR1 and CDR2 sequences are SGHVS and FQNEAQ. The CDR3 totals 13 residues. CDR3 region: CASSLLAIETQYF. CDR3 sequence (DNA): TGTGCCAGCAGCCTACTAGCGATAGAGACCCAGTACTTC.

In this sample, this clonotype turned up a few times. The rearrangement uses TRBV28 and TRBJ2-3; no reliable D call. The CDR3 runs 11 residues. V was pared by 10 bases and J by 2 bases, with 7 bases between. Germline loops: CDR1 MDHEN, CDR2 SYDVKM. In DNA form, the CDR3 reads TGTGCCACTCCCTACACAGATACGCAGTATTTT. Translating it yields CATPYTDTQYF.

The chain employs TRBV29-1 and TRBJ2-3; no firm D call. CDR3 length equals 16 residues. The germline V gene encodes CDR1 SQVTM and CDR2 ANQGSEA. V lost 3 bases, J lost 2 bases, and 18 bases lay in between. The DNA for the CDR3 is TGCAGCGTTGAGTGGGCAACCTCTCCCAACACAGATACGCAGTATTTT. Translation gives CSVEWATSPNTDTQYF.

This clonotype was seen more than once but under ten times. J is TRBJ2-3 and V is TRBV25-1; the D gene could be TRBD1 or TRBD2 (5 bases each). The CDR3 loop spans 16 amino acids. Germline values: CDR1 MGHDK, CDR2 SYGVNS. V lost 5 bases and J 3 bases, leaving 18 bases between the germline ends. The CDR3 DNA reads as TGTGCCAGCAGTAACCCCGGGACGGGATCGACAGATACGCAGTATTTT. It is translated as CASSNPGTGSTDTQYF. The whole variable domain, filled in from reference TRBV25-1 and TRBJ2-3, reads EADIYQTPRYLVIGTGKKITLECSQTMGHDKMYWYQQDPGMELHLIHYSYGVNSTEKGDLSSESTVSRIRTEHFPLTLESARPSHTSQYLCASSNPGTGSTDTQYFGPGTRLTVL.

The table lists this clonotype with many counts. The rearrangement joins TRBV7-8 to TRBJ2-7; D gene unclear. The CDR3 sequence is 14 residues long. CDR1 is SGHVS and CDR2 is FQNEAQ in the germline V gene. The V end was cut by 4 bases, the J end by 7 bases, with 17 bases between. The CDR3 DNA sequence: TGTGCCAGCAGCTCGGGCGTAGGGCAATTTGAGCAGTACGTC. This codes for CASSSGVGQFEQYV.

This clonotype was observed a few times. The gene calls are TRBV2 and TRBJ1-1; D gene ambiguous. V lost 6 bases, J lost 5 bases, and 16 bases lay in between. CDR1 is SNHLY and CDR2 is FYNNEI in the germline V gene. This CDR3 has 14 amino acids. For the CDR3, the DNA is TGTGCCAGCAGCCCCCGGCTCCTTAAAACTGAAGCTTTCTTT. It translates to CASSPRLLKTEAFF.

This clonotype was detected ten times or more. The V call is TRBV5-5, the J call TRBJ1-2, with D perhaps TRBD1 (5 bases). Germline values: CDR1 SGHKS, CDR2 YYEKEE (reference sequence). This CDR3 spans 13 amino acids. V was shortened by 0 bases and J by 4 bases, with 7 bases between the two germline ends. The CDR3 region has the DNA TGTGCCAGCAGCTTGGCAGGGAGCTATGGCTACACCTTC. This translates into CASSLAGSYGYTF.

This clonotype was picked up a small number of times. V and J are TRBV7-2 and TRBJ1-2; perhaps TRBD1 as D (5 bases). The germline CDR1 and CDR2 sequences are SGHTA and FQGNSA. The CDR3 covers 13 residues. Trimming cost V 4 bases and J 4 bases, with 10 bases left between them. The CDR3 protein is CASSSTDLYGYTF. CDR3 nucleotides: TGTGCCAGCAGCTCGACAGACCTCTATGGCTACACCTTC. Full variable domain (remainder filled in from reference TRBV7-2 and TRBJ1-2): GAGVSQSPSNKVTEKGKDVELRCDPISGHTALYWYRQSLGQGLEFLIYFQGNSAPDKSGLPSDRFSAERTGGSVSTLTIQRTQQEDSAVYLCASSSTDLYGYTFGSGTRLTVV.

V is TRBV27 and J is TRBJ2-3; the match to TRBD1 covers 8 bases. Trimming at V came to 5 bases and at J to 1 base, leaving 5 bases not matched to a gene. Germline loops: CDR1 MNHEY, CDR2 SMNVEV (reference sequence). This CDR3 comprises 15 residues. The CDR3 region is CASSPGTGRTDTQYF. The CDR3 DNA reads as TGTGCCAGCAGTCCCGGGACAGGACGCACAGATACGCAGTATTTT.

This clonotype was seen only a few times. The rearrangement links TRBV4-3 to TRBJ2-3; 9 positions agree with TRBD1. This CDR3 is built from 15 residues. V was clipped by 0 bases and J by 6 bases; unmatched bases: 4. Germline V gene lookup returns CDR1 LGHNA and CDR2 YSLEER. The CDR3 bases are TGCGCCAGCAGCCAAGAAGACAGGGGGTGGGATACGCAGTATTTT. Residues: CASSQEDRGWDTQYF.

This clonotype came up a few times. V gene TRBV7-3 combines with J gene TRBJ1-2, with TRBD1 matching 9 bases. J was trimmed by 4 bases and V by 5 bases; bases with no gene match: 8. The CDR3 contains 15 residues. Germline V gene data show CDR1 as SGHTA and CDR2 as FQGTGA. In DNA, the CDR3 is TGTGCCAGCAGCCGACCGGGACAGGGCCTCTATGGCTACACCTTC. Its protein is CASSRPGQGLYGYTF.

This rearrangement joins TRBV29-1 to TRBJ1-2, with a tentative D call TRBD1 (5 bases). Per the germline V gene, CDR1 is SQVTM and CDR2 is ANQGSEA. Trimming removed 4 bases from V and 3 bases from J, with 15 bases in between. The CDR3 has 14 amino acids. CDR3 nucleotide sequence: TGCAGCGTTGTGGGCCTAGAGGGGCACTATGGCTACACCTTC. Its translation is CSVVGLEGHYGYTF.

This chain links TRBV4-2 with TRBJ2-7; TRBD2 matches at 8 bases. This CDR3 contains 17 residues. V trimming: 0 bases; J trimming: 4 bases; junction bases outside the gene matches: 11. Looked up from germline, CDR1 is LGHNA and CDR2 is YNFKEQ. The CDR3 DNA reads TGTGCCAGCAGCCAAGAGATGGCGGGGGGACCGCCTTACGAGCAGTACTTC. This codes for CASSQEMAGGPPYEQYF.

The rearrangement links TRBV29-1 to TRBJ2-7, with D possibly TRBD1 on 5 matching bases. This CDR3 has 13 amino acids. Trimming stripped 5 bases from V and 1 base from J, with 12 bases between. Germline V gene sequence: CDR1 SQVTM, CDR2 ANQGSEA. DNA for the CDR3: TGCAGCGTTTATGGTCAGGGATCCTACGAGCAGTACTTC. Amino acids: CSVYGQGSYEQYF.

Only a few counts were recorded for this clonotype. This sequence joins TRBV12-3 or TRBV12-4 and TRBJ2-5; TRBD2 matches at 10 bases. The CDR3 totals 15 residues. J lost 5 bases, V lost 4 bases, and 7 bases had no gene match. The CDR3 loop is CASSSSQGLAETQYF. For the CDR3, the DNA is TGTGCCAGCAGTTCCTCCCAGGGACTAGCGGAGACCCAGTACTTC.

This CDR3 is CASSQDLGTGDQPQHF. For the CDR3, the DNA is TGTGCCAGCAGCCAAGATCTCGGGACAGGGGATCAGCCCCAGCATTTT. The gene calls are TRBV4-2 and TRBJ1-5; 10 bases fit TRBD1. The V gene's germline CDR1 is LGHNA and CDR2 YNFKEQ. The V segment lost 0 bases and the J segment 5 bases; nucleotides outside the gene matches: 4. The CDR3 covers 16 residues.

Only a few counts were recorded for this clonotype. The rearrangement links TRBV5-1 to TRBJ2-5; 7 positions agree with TRBD1. The CDR3 runs to 16 residues. Per germline, CDR1 SGHRS and CDR2 YFSETQ. With 0 bases clipped from V and 1 base from J, the junction kept 6 bases outside the gene matches. CDR3 in amino acids: CASSLVGAGGQETQYF. The CDR3 nucleotides read TGCGCCAGCAGCTTGGTTGGGGCAGGGGGCCAAGAGACCCAGTACTTC.

This clonotype was observed a few times. This rearrangement joins TRBV5-1 to TRBJ2-1, with a tentative D call TRBD1 (6 bases). The CDR3 contains 15 residues. The germline V and J ends were trimmed by 0 bases and 0 bases, with 7 bases remaining between them. The germline V gene encodes CDR1 SGHRS and CDR2 YFSETQ. The CDR3 DNA is TGCGCCAGCAGCTTGGAGGGGGACTCCTACAATGAGCAGTTCTTC. As protein: CASSLEGDSYNEQFF. The full variable domain, completed using reference TRBV5-1 and TRBJ2-1, is KAGVTQTPRYLIKTRGQQVTLSCSPISGHRSVSWYQQTPGQGLQFLFEYFSETQRNKGNFPGRFSGRQFSNSRSEMNVSTLELGDSALYLCASSLEGDSYNEQFFGPGTRLTVL.

This clonotype was found a few times. V and J are TRBV5-1 and TRBJ2-5; D uncertain. V was shortened by 0 bases and J by 4 bases, with 16 bases between the two germline ends. CDR1 and CDR2 (germline): SGHRS, YFSETQ. This CDR3 has 16 residues. DNA for the CDR3: TGCGCCAGCAGCTTGGCCCCCGGCCTGGAGCGAGAGACCCAGTACTTC. Translating it yields CASSLAPGLERETQYF.

The V call is TRBV5-1, the J call TRBJ1-1; D unclear. This CDR3 comprises 16 residues. The germline gives CDR1 SGHRS, CDR2 YFSETQ. With 4 bases removed from V and 0 bases from J, the gap between germline ends came to 16 bases. CDR3 residues: CASSPPPGYMNTEAFF. The CDR3 nucleotides read TGCGCCAGCAGCCCCCCACCGGGGTACATGAACACTGAAGCTTTCTTT.

The chain couples TRBV25-1 to TRBJ2-3; 7 nucleotides line up with TRBD1. The V and J ends lost 5 bases and 1 base, in that order; junction bases with no gene match: 3. The germline V gene encodes CDR1 MGHDK and CDR2 SYGVNS. This CDR3 comprises 14 residues. The CDR3 here is CASSQGVRTDTQYF. In nucleotides, the CDR3 is TGTGCCAGCAGTCAGGGGGTGCGCACAGATACGCAGTATTTT.

This clonotype was found a few times. This chain connects TRBV20-1 to TRBJ2-3; possibly TRBD1 for D (5 bases). Germline lookup yields CDR1 DFQATT and CDR2 SNEGSKA (reference sequence). This CDR3 comprises 11 residues. V gave up 6 bases and J gave up 6 bases, with 10 bases separating them. The CDR3 DNA reads as TGCAGTGCGAGGAACAGGGATACGCAGTATTTT. Protein sequence: CSARNRDTQYF.

The table lists this clonotype with many counts. The chain employs TRBV5-1 and TRBJ1-2; no clear D gene. V was clipped by 7 bases and J by 8 bases, with 12 bases between them. Germline V CDR1 and CDR2: SGHRS, YFSETQ. This CDR3 region has 11 residues. The CDR3, as DNA: TGCGCCAGCCGGATTGATGGGGGCTACACCTTC. Protein sequence: CASRIDGGYTF. The variable domain in full, with the rest retrieved from reference TRBV5-1 and TRBJ1-2, is KAGVTQTPRYLIKTRGQQVTLSCSPISGHRSVSWYQQTPGQGLQFLFEYFSETQRNKGNFPGRFSGRQFSNSRSEMNVSTLELGDSALYLCASRIDGGYTFGSGTRLTVV.

This clonotype was observed a handful of times. The V gene is TRBV4-2, the J gene TRBJ1-2; D not certain. Germline V lookup: CDR1 LGHNA, CDR2 YNFKEQ. V lost 4 bases, J lost 5 bases, and 14 bases lay in between. There are 14 residues in the CDR3. Here the CDR3 reads CASSPEGGSYGYTF. The CDR3 nucleotides read TGTGCCAGCAGCCCAGAGGGTGGTTCTTATGGCTACACCTTC.

The table lists this clonotype with a few counts. The chain carries TRBV29-1 and TRBJ2-5, with 10 nucleotides matching TRBD2. The CDR3 length is 14 residues. After removal of 3 bases from V and 5 bases from J, the junction contained 6 bases not matched to a gene. Germline V gives CDR1 SQVTM, CDR2 ANQGSEA. The CDR3 DNA reads as TGCAGCGTTGATGCTAGCGGGGGCGGCGAGACCCAGTACTTC. Translation: CSVDASGGGETQYF.

The chain is built from TRBV7-6 and TRBJ1-2; D remains unclear. Germline V gives CDR1 SGHVS, CDR2 FNYEAQ. V lost 2 bases and J 4 bases, leaving 14 bases between the germline ends. The CDR3 consists of 15 residues. As DNA, the CDR3 is TGTGCCAGCAGCTTAATAATGGGTCCACGCTATGGCTACACCTTC. This encodes CASSLIMGPRYGYTF. The variable domain in full, with the rest retrieved from reference TRBV7-6 and TRBJ1-2, is GAGVSQSPRYKVTKRGQDVALRCDPISGHVSLYWYRQALGQGPEFLTYFNYEAQQDKSGLPNDRFSAERPEGSISTLTIQRTEQRDSAMYRCASSLIMGPRYGYTFGSGTRLTVV.

The rearrangement links TRBV20-1 to TRBJ1-3; TRBD1 agrees at 9 bases. CDR3 length: 15 residues. Germline loops: CDR1 DFQATT, CDR2 SNEGSKA (reference sequence). The V gene end was trimmed by 1 base and the J gene end by 2 bases; junction bases not matched to a gene: 3. The CDR3 nucleotides read TGCAGTGCTAGAGTCAGGACAGGGGCTGGAAACACCATATATTTT. This sequence encodes CSARVRTGAGNTIYF.

This chain joins TRBV12-3 or TRBV12-4 and TRBJ2-7, with D tentatively TRBD2 (6 bases). V lost 3 bases, J lost 2 bases, and 20 bases lay in between. CDR3 length equals 17 residues. The CDR3 here is CASSFGGSGSSTYEQYF. The CDR3, as DNA: TGTGCCAGCAGTTTTGGGGGGTCTGGATCGTCGACCTACGAGCAGTACTTC.

The V gene is TRBV20-1, the J gene TRBJ2-7; no firm D call. CDR1 is DFQATT, CDR2 SNEGSKA, per germline (reference sequence). Trimming removed 1 base at V and 5 bases at J, with 12 bases between. CDR3 length: 13 amino acids. In nucleotides, the CDR3 is TGCAGTGCTAGAGTGCACACTGGAAACGAGCAGTACTTC. This gives the protein CSARVHTGNEQYF.

This clonotype was counted only a few times. V gene TRBV20-1 combines with J gene TRBJ2-7; TRBD1 agrees at 8 bases. This CDR3 is 15 amino acids long. Germline CDR1 reads DFQATT; CDR2 reads SNEGSKA (reference sequence). Trimming cost V 0 bases and J 3 bases; bases outside gene matches: 7. The CDR3: CSARDGQGARYEQYF. DNA of the CDR3: TGCAGTGCTAGAGACGGACAGGGCGCCCGCTACGAGCAGTACTTC.

This clonotype was seen more than once but under ten times. The chain couples TRBV7-6 to TRBJ2-5, with D possibly being TRBD1 or TRBD2 (5 bases each). V lost 0 bases, J lost 1 base, and 9 bases lay in between. Germline CDR1 reads SGHVS; CDR2 reads FNYEAQ. This CDR3 is 15 amino acids long. As DNA, the CDR3 is TGTGCCAGCAGCTTAGCGCATGGGACCCAAGAGACCCAGTACTTC. It is translated as CASSLAHGTQETQYF.